Each of the 28 T cell receptor beta chains below was sequenced from the same sample in a study of T-cell reconstitution after alpha-beta-depleted transplantation in children. TCRbeta library construction was performed incorporating unique molecular identifiers. TCRdb independently ran MiXCR on the PCR reads; one entry per CDR3 protein. The table records around 960,000 distinct CDR3 sequences, about 29% of them present only once. This specimen was PBMCs, mostly from graft donor cells, taken 360 days after TCRalphabeta/CD19-depleted stem cell transplant. The receptors were sampled from a boy less than two years old who had a stem cell transplant for SCID, so the T cells may come from the graft donor.

Only a few counts were recorded for this clonotype. The V and J genes are TRBV7-8 and TRBJ2-1; 8 bases align to TRBD2. The length of the CDR3 is 17 residues. The J segment lost 5 bases and the V segment lost 0 bases, leaving 9 bases of the junction unmatched. The germline gives CDR1 SGHVS, CDR2 FQNEAQ. The CDR3 DNA sequence: TGTGCCAGCAGCTTAGCGGGTAGCGGGGCCTATAACAATGAGCAGTTCTTC. As protein: CASSLAGSGAYNNEQFF.

The chain links TRBV4-1 to TRBJ2-5, with 10 bases aligning to TRBD2. Germline CDR1 MGHRA, CDR2 YSYEKL. Trimming cost V 1 base and J 2 bases; bases outside gene matches: 10. CDR3 length: 18 amino acids. This chain's CDR3 is CASSQGRVRTSGQETQYF. The CDR3 DNA reads as TGCGCCAGCAGCCAAGGGCGGGTCCGGACTAGCGGACAAGAGACCCAGTACTTC.

This clonotype was found many times. The V gene is TRBV5-1, the J gene TRBJ2-1, with D uncertain. The V end was cut by 2 bases, the J end by 14 bases, with 14 bases between. This CDR3 spans 12 amino acids. Germline V CDR1 and CDR2: SGHRS, YFSETQ. The CDR3 is CASSFAGLDKFF. The DNA for the CDR3 is TGCGCCAGCAGCTTCGCTGGGCTAGACAAGTTCTTC.

This sequence joins TRBV7-9 and TRBJ2-5; TRBD1 might be the D (6 bases). CDR1 and CDR2 (germline): SEHNR, FQNEAQ (reference sequence). The CDR3 consists of 16 residues. V was pared by 6 bases and J by 0 bases, with 17 bases between. CDR3 DNA: TGTGCCAGCAGTCTCCGGGACACACTGTACCAAGAGACCCAGTACTTC. It is translated as CASSLRDTLYQETQYF.

This clonotype was recorded a few times. This chain links TRBV12-3 or TRBV12-4 with TRBJ2-4; the D is unclear. V was cut by 3 bases and J by 0 bases, with 6 bases left in between. The CDR3 length is 14 residues. The CDR3 DNA is TGTGCCAGCAGTTTCGATATAGCCAAAAACATTCAGTACTTC. Translated: CASSFDIAKNIQYF.

This clonotype was seen a few times. This sequence joins TRBV7-9 and TRBJ2-3, with D perhaps being TRBD1 or TRBD2 (5 bases each). Germline values: CDR1 SEHNR, CDR2 FQNEAQ (reference sequence). CDR3 size: 14 residues. Between the trimmed V and J ends, which lost 7 bases and 5 bases, there was a span of 16 bases. CDR3 in DNA: TGTGCCAGCACCCGGGACCCGGTGGAAGATACGCAGTATTTT. Protein sequence: CASTRDPVEDTQYF.

This clonotype turned up a few times. V is TRBV7-8 and J is TRBJ2-1; 8 bases are a match to TRBD2. The CDR3 is made up of 14 amino acids. Per germline, CDR1 SGHVS and CDR2 FQNEAQ. V trimming: 6 bases; J trimming: 5 bases; junction bases outside the gene matches: 6. CDR3: CASSSGLGNNEQFF. CDR3 DNA sequence: TGTGCCAGCAGTTCGGGACTAGGGAACAATGAGCAGTTCTTC.

The chain uses TRBV5-5 and TRBJ2-3; D gene uncertain. CDR3 length: 14 amino acids. CDR1 is SGHKS and CDR2 is YYEKEE in the germline V gene (reference sequence). Trimming cost V 4 bases and J 2 bases, with 11 bases left between them. The CDR3 loop reads CASSPQLYTDTQYF. The CDR3 DNA reads TGTGCCAGCAGCCCTCAGCTTTACACAGATACGCAGTATTTT.

In its sample, this clonotype was seen a few times. This chain links TRBV12-3 or TRBV12-4 with TRBJ2-7; possibly TRBD1 for D (6 bases). The CDR3 sequence is 16 residues long. The ends were cut back, 4 bases at V and 5 bases at J, with 21 bases in the middle. CDR3 amino acids: CASSSRGSGASHEQYF. As DNA, the CDR3 is TGTGCCAGCAGTTCTAGGGGATCAGGGGCCTCACACGAGCAGTACTTC.

The chain is built from TRBV9 and TRBJ2-5; D may be TRBD2 (6 bases). Between the trimmed V and J ends, which lost 4 bases and 1 base, there was a span of 20 bases. The CDR3 is 17 residues long. Germline V lookup: CDR1 SGDLS, CDR2 YYNGEE. In nucleotides, the CDR3 is TGTGCCAGCAGCCCCAGCGGGCGCGGGGAAAGCCAAGAGACCCAGTACTTC. Translating gives CASSPSGRGESQETQYF.

This chain connects TRBV24-1 to TRBJ2-1; 9 bases match TRBD1. Germline CDR1 and CDR2: KGHDR and SFDVKD. This CDR3 spans 16 amino acids. V lost 7 bases, J lost 1 base, and 7 bases stayed unmatched. The CDR3 DNA reads TGTGCCACCAGCAGAATCGGGACAGGGTCCTACAATGAGCAGTTCTTC. Translating it yields CATSRIGTGSYNEQFF.

The CDR3 loop is CSGRRLAGDEQFF. DNA of the CDR3: TGCAGCGGGCGACGACTAGCGGGGGACGAGCAGTTCTTC. J is TRBJ2-1 and V is TRBV29-1, with 12 nucleotides matching TRBD2. CDR3 size: 13 residues. The ends lost 7 bases at V and 10 bases at J; junction bases unmatched: 8. Germline-derived CDR1 and CDR2 are SQVTM and ANQGSEA.

The chain links TRBV6-6 to TRBJ1-3; no clear D. V shed 6 bases and J shed 3 bases, with 6 bases lying between them. The CDR3 has 12 residues. Germline V CDR1 and CDR2: MNHNY, SVGAGI (reference sequence). CDR3 DNA sequence: TGTGCCAGCAGGTCGAGTGGAAACACCATATATTTT. It specifies CASRSSGNTIYF.

This chain joins TRBV10-3 and TRBJ2-3, with D possibly TRBD1 on 6 matching bases. The CDR3 consists of 18 residues. Germline V gene sequence: CDR1 ENHRY, CDR2 SYGVKD. Trimming took 0 bases from V and 0 from J, leaving 16 bases between them. The CDR3 here is CAISESVQGAPSTDTQYF. The CDR3 region has the DNA TGTGCCATCAGTGAGTCGGTACAGGGAGCGCCTAGCACAGATACGCAGTATTTT.

The sample holds a few counts of this clonotype. This rearrangement joins TRBV4-1 to TRBJ1-1; D may be TRBD1 (5 bases). CDR1 is MGHRA, CDR2 YSYEKL, per germline. This CDR3 region has 15 residues. The ends were cut back, 0 bases at V and 11 bases at J, with 19 bases in the middle. For the CDR3, the DNA is TGCGCCAGCAGCCAAGATCTGTCGGGGCTGGATTGGGCTTTCTTT. Encoded protein: CASSQDLSGLDWAFF.

This clonotype showed up just a few times. V usage is TRBV19 and J usage is TRBJ2-2; perhaps TRBD2 as D (5 bases). The germline CDR1 and CDR2 sequences are LNHDA and SQIVND (reference sequence). This CDR3 region has 14 residues. The V end was cut by 1 base, the J end by 6 bases, with 9 bases between. The CDR3 loop is CASSIVREAGELFF. The CDR3 DNA sequence: TGTGCCAGTAGTATAGTTCGGGAAGCCGGGGAGCTGTTTTTT.

The rearrangement links TRBV9 to TRBJ2-3; TRBD1 or TRBD2 may be the D gene (6 bases each). V lost 2 bases to trimming and J lost 3 bases, with 16 bases between them. The CDR3 is 16 amino acids. Germline CDR1 and CDR2: SGDLS and YYNGEE. CDR3 loop: CASSVLPGAGTDTQYF. CDR3 DNA sequence: TGTGCCAGCAGCGTCCTACCGGGGGCCGGGACAGATACGCAGTATTTT.

There are a few counts of this clonotype. The rearrangement joins TRBV7-9 to TRBJ2-2; 12 bases fit TRBD2. V lost 4 bases and J lost 3; bases outside the gene matches: 6. The CDR3 is 17 amino acids. The germline CDR1 and CDR2 sequences are SEHNR and FQNEAQ (reference sequence). CDR3 loop: CASSSGTSGRYTGELFF. Written as DNA, the CDR3 is TGTGCCAGCAGCTCCGGGACTAGCGGGCGTTACACCGGGGAGCTGTTTTTT.

This sequence joins TRBV12-3 or TRBV12-4 and TRBJ2-7, with D uncertain. Trimming took 6 bases from V and 0 from J, leaving 12 bases between them. CDR3 length equals 14 residues. The CDR3 spells CASSNTAFSYEQYF. In nucleotides, the CDR3 is TGTGCCAGCAGCAATACAGCTTTCTCCTACGAGCAGTACTTC.

The genes are TRBV4-1 and TRBJ2-7, with TRBD2 identical over 13 bases. The V gene's germline CDR1 is MGHRA and CDR2 YSYEKL. The CDR3 has 15 amino acids. Trimming cost V 6 bases and J 6 bases; bases outside gene matches: 8. Written as DNA, the CDR3 is TGCGCCAGCAGGGAAACCGGACTAGCGGGGGTCGAGCAGTACTTC. Encoded protein: CASRETGLAGVEQYF.

This clonotype was recorded a few times. The chain joins TRBV27 to TRBJ2-3; no definite D call. CDR1 and CDR2 from the germline V gene are MNHEY and SMNVEV (reference sequence). The V end was cut by 6 bases, the J end by 2 bases, with 21 bases between. This CDR3 spans 17 amino acids. This CDR3 is CASRTPTLWTYTDTQYF. CDR3 DNA sequence: TGTGCCAGCAGGACCCCCACATTATGGACCTACACAGATACGCAGTATTTT.

This clonotype came up many times. V gene TRBV29-1 combines with J gene TRBJ2-1, with a tentative D call TRBD2 (6 bases). V lost 4 bases, J lost 10 bases, and 23 bases lay in between. Germline assignment: CDR1 SQVTM and CDR2 ANQGSEA. The length of the CDR3 is 15 residues. The DNA for the CDR3 is TGCAGCGTTGTTCCCTCCATCGGGGGATCGGGGGAGCAGTTCTTC. Translated: CSVVPSIGGSGEQFF.

This chain links TRBV2 with TRBJ2-3, with D unresolved. The CDR3 contains 16 residues. The ends were cut back, 5 bases at V and 3 bases at J, with 18 bases in the middle. CDR1 SNHLY and CDR2 FYNNEI come from the germline V gene. The CDR3 protein is CASSFLGSLDTDTQYF. CDR3 DNA sequence: TGTGCCAGCAGTTTTCTGGGCTCCCTCGATACAGATACGCAGTATTTT.

This clonotype was seen repeatedly, ten times or more. The chain joins TRBV11-1 to TRBJ2-3, with 7 positions matching TRBD2. CDR3 length: 14 residues. Germline CDR1 is SGHAT and CDR2 is FQDESV (reference sequence). Losses at the gene ends were 5 bases for V and 2 bases for J; bases not matched to a gene: 4. For the CDR3, the DNA is TGTGCCAGCAGCCCGGGGGGTAACACAGATACGCAGTATTTT. This codes for CASSPGGNTDTQYF. The full variable domain, rest sourced from reference TRBV11-1 and TRBJ2-3, is EAEVAQSPRYKITEKSQAVAFWCDPISGHATLYWYRQILGQGPELLVQFQDESVVDDSQLPKDRFSAERLKGVDSTLKIQPAELGDSAMYLCASSPGGNTDTQYFGPGTRLTVL.

This clonotype appeared a single time. The CDR3, as DNA: TGTGCCAGCAGCCAATTAGTCAGGGGACGTAACACCGGGGAGCTGTTTTTT. Its translation: CASSQLVRGRNTGELFF. This chain uses TRBV4-2 with TRBJ2-2, with a weak D call TRBD1 (6 bases). V was shortened by 2 bases and J by 2 bases, with 15 bases between the two germline ends. The CDR3 runs to 17 residues. From germline, CDR1 is LGHNA and CDR2 YNFKEQ.

For this clonotype: One junction end disagrees with the germline gene, perhaps due to a read error. The rearrangement links TRBV28 to TRBJ2-7; TRBD1 matches 8 bases. Germline CDR1 reads MDHEN; CDR2 reads SYDVKM. The CDR3 loop spans 17 amino acids. The CDR3 DNA reads as TGTGCCAGCAGTTTCCCCCTAGGACAGGGAATCTCCGACGAGCAGTACTTC. This translates into CASSFPLGQGISDEQYF.

This chain connects TRBV6-5 to TRBJ1-6; unclear D gene. CDR3 length: 14 amino acids. V was trimmed by 2 bases and J by 4 bases, leaving 6 bases between them. Looked up from germline, CDR1 is MNHEY and CDR2 is SVGAGI. The CDR3 DNA reads as TGTGCCAGCAGTTACGAGGATTATAATTCACCCCTCCACTTT. It codes for CASSYEDYNSPLHF.

This clonotype turned up a few times. V and J are TRBV2 and TRBJ1-6; 8 bases agree with TRBD1. This CDR3 contains 13 residues. After removal of 6 bases from V and 7 bases from J, the junction contained 2 bases not matched to a gene. CDR1 and CDR2 from the germline V gene are SNHLY and FYNNEI. The CDR3 here is CASRGQENSPLHF. The CDR3, as DNA: TGTGCCAGCAGGGGACAGGAGAATTCACCCCTCCACTTT.